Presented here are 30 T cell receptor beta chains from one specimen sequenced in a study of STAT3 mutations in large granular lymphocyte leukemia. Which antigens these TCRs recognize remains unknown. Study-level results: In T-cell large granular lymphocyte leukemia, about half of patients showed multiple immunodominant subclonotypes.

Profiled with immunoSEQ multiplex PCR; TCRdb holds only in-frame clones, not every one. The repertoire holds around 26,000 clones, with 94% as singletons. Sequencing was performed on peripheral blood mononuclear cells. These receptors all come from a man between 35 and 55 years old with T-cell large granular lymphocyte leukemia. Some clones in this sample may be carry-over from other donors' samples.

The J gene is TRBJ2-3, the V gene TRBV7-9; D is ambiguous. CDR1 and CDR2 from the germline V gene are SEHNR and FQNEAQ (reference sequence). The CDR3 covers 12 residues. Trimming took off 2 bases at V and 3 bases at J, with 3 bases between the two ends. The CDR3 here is CASSLQTDTQYF. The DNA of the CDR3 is TGTGCCAGCAGCTTACAGACAGATACGCAGTATTTT. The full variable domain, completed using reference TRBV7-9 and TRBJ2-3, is DTGVSQNPRHKITKRGQNVTFRCDPISEHNRLYWYRQTLGQGPEFLTYFQNEAQLEKSRLLSDRFSAERPKGSFSTLEIQRTEQGDSAMYLCASSLQTDTQYFGPGTRLTVL.

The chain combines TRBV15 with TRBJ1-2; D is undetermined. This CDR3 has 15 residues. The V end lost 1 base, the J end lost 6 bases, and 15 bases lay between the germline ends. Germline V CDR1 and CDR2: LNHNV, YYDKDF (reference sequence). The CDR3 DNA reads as TGTGCCACCAGCAGAGCGTACGGCGCGGAGGATGGCTACACCTTC. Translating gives CATSRAYGAEDGYTF.

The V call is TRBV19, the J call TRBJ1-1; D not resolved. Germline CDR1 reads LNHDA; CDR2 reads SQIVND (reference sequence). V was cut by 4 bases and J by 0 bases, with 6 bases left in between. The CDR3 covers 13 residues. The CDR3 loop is CASSTYMNTEAFF. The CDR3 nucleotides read TGTGCCAGTAGTACCTACATGAACACTGAAGCTTTCTTT.

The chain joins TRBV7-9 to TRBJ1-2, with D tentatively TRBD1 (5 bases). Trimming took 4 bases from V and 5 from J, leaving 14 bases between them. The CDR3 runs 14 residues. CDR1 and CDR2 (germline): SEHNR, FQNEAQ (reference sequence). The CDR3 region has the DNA TGTGCCAGCAGCTCTCAGGGCGGGCGGTATGGCTACACCTTC. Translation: CASSSQGGRYGYTF.

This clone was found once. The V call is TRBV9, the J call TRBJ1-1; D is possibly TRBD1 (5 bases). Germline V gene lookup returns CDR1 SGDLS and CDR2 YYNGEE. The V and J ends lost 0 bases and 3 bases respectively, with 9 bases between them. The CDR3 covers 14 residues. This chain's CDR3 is CASSVEAGYTEAFF. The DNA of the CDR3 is TGTGCCAGCAGCGTAGAGGCAGGGTACACTGAAGCTTTCTTT.

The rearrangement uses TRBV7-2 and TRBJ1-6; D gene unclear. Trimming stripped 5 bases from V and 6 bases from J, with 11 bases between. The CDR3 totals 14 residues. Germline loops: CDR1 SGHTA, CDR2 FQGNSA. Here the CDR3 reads CASSQEGGNSPLHF. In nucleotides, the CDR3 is TGTGCCAGCAGCCAGGAGGGCGGTAATTCACCCCTCCACTTT.

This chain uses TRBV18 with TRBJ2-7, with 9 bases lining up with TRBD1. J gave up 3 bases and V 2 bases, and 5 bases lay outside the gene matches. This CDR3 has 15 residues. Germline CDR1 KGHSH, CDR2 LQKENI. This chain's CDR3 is CASSPGGQGIYEQYF. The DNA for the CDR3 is TGTGCCAGCTCACCAGGAGGACAGGGGATCTACGAGCAGTACTTC.

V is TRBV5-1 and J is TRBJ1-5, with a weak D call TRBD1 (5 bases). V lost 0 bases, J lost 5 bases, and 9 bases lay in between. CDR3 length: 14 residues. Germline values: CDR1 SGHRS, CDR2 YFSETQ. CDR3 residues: CASSLVGGDQPQHF. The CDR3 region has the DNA TGCGCCAGCAGCTTGGTGGGGGGAGATCAGCCCCAGCATTTT.

The CDR3 loop reads CASSFNNSPLHF. CDR3 nucleotide sequence: TGTGCCAGCAGCTTTAATAATTCACCCCTCCACTTT. The genes are TRBV7-2 and TRBJ1-6, with D unresolved. The CDR3 extends over 12 amino acids. The germline CDR1 and CDR2 sequences are SGHTA and FQGNSA. Trimming cost V 3 bases and J 5 bases, with 2 bases left between them.

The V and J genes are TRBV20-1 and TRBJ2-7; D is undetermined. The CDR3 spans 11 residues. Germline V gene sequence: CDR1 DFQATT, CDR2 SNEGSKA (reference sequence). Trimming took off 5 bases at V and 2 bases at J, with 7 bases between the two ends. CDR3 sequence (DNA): TGCAGTGCTCTGAGAACCTACGAGCAGTACTTC. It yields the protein CSALRTYEQYF.

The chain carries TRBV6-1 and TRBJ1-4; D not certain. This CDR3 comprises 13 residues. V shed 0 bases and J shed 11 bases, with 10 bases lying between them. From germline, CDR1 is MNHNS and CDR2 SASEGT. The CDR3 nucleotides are TGTGCCAGCAGTGAAGCTCACAGCGGGAAACTGTTTTTT. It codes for CASSEAHSGKLFF.

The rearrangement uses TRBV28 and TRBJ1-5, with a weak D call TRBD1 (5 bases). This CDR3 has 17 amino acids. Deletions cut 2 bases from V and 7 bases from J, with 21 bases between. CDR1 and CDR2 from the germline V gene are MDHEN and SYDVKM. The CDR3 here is CASSLLWGSGGNQPQHF. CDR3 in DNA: TGTGCCAGCAGTTTACTTTGGGGCTCGGGGGGGAACCAGCCCCAGCATTTT.

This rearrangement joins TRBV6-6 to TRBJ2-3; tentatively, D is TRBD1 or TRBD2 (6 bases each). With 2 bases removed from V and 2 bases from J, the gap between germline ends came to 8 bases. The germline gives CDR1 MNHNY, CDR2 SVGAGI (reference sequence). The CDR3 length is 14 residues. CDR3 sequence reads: CASSYGGLTDTQYF. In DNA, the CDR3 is TGTGCCAGCAGTTACGGGGGGCTCACAGATACGCAGTATTTT.

CDR3 in amino acids: CASRTGPLYEQYF. In DNA, the CDR3 is TGTGCCAGCAGGACAGGGCCTCTTTACGAGCAGTACTTC. The chain links TRBV5-4 to TRBJ2-7; 7 bases map to TRBD1. Losses at the gene ends were 5 bases for V and 4 bases for J; bases not matched to a gene: 6. This CDR3 spans 13 amino acids. Germline V lookup: CDR1 SGHNT, CDR2 YYREEE (reference sequence).

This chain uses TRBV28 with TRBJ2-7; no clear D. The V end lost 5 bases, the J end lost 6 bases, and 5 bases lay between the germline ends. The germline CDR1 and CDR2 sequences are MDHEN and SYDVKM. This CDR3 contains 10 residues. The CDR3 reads CASSTTEQYF. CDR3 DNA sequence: TGTGCCAGCAGTACGACCGAGCAGTACTTC.

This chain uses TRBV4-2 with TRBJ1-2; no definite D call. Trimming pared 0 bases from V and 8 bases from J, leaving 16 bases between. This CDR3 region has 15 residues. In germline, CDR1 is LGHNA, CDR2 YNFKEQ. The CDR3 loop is CASSQEAGPAWGYTF. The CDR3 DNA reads TGTGCCAGCAGCCAAGAAGCAGGCCCCGCCTGGGGCTACACCTTC.

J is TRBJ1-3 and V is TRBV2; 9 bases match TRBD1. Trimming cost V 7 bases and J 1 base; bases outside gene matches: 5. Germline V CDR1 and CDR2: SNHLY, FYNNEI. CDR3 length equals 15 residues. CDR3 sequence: CASTTGGASGNTIYF. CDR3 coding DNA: TGTGCCAGCACCACAGGGGGCGCGTCTGGAAACACCATATATTTT.

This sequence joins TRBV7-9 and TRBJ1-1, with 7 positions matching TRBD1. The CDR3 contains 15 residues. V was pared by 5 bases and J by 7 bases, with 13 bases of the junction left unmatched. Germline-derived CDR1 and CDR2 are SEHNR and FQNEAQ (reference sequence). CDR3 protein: CASSPPLDRVDEAFF. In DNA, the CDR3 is TGTGCCAGCAGCCCTCCCCTCGACAGGGTGGATGAAGCTTTCTTT.

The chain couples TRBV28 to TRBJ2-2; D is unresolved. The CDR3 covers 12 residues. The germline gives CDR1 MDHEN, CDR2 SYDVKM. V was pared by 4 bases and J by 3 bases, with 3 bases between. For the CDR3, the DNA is TGTGCCAGCAGTTCCCACACCGGGGAGCTGTTTTTT. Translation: CASSSHTGELFF.

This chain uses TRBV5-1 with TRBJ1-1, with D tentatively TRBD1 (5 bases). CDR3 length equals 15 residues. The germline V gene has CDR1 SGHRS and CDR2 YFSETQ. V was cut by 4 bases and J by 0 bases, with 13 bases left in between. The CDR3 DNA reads TGCGCCAGCAGCCCGACGACAGTCATGAACACTGAAGCTTTCTTT. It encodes CASSPTTVMNTEAFF.

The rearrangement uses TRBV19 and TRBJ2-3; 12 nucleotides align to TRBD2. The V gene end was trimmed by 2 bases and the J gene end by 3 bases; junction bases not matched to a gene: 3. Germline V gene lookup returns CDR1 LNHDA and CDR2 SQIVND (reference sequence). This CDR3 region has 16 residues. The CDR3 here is CASSITGTSGTDTQYF. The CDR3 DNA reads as TGTGCCAGTAGTATAACCGGGACTAGCGGGACAGATACGCAGTATTTT.

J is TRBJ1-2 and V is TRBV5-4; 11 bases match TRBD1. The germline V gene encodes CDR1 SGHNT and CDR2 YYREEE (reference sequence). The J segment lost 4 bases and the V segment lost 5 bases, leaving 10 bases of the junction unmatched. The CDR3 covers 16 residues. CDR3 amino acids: CASSPGQGARVYGYTF. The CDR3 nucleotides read TGTGCCAGCAGTCCCGGACAGGGGGCGCGGGTCTATGGCTACACCTTC. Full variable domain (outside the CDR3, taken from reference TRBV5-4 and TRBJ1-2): ETGVTQSPTHLIKTRGQQVTLRCSSQSGHNTVSWYQQALGQGPQFIFQYYREEENGRGNFPPRFSGLQFPNYSSELNVNALELDDSALYLCASSPGQGARVYGYTFGSGTRLTVV.

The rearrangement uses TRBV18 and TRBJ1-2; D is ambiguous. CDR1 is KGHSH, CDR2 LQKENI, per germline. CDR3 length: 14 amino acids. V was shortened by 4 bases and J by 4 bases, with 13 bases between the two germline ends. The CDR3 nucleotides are TGTGCCAGCTCACGAGGGCAGTCACCCTATGGCTACACCTTC. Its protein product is CASSRGQSPYGYTF.

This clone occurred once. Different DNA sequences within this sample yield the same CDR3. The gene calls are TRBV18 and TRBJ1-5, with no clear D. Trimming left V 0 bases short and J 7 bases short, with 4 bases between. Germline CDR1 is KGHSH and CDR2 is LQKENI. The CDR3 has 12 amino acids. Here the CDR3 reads CASSPPGQPQHF. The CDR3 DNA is TGTGCCAGCTCACCACCGGGACAGCCCCAGCATTTT.

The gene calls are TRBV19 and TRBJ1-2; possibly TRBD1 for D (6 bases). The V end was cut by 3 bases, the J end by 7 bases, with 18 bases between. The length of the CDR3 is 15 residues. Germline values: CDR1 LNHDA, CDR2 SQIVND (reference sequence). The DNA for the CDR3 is TGTGCCAGTAGTATGGTACCGCAGGGGAAGGGTGGCTACACCTTC. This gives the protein CASSMVPQGKGGYTF.

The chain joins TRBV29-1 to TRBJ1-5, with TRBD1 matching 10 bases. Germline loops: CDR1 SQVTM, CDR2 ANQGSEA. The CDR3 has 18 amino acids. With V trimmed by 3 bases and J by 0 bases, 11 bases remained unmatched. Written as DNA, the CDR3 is TGCAGCGTTGACCCGGGACAGGGGCCCTTTTTTAGCAATCAGCCCCAGCATTTT. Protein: CSVDPGQGPFFSNQPQHF.

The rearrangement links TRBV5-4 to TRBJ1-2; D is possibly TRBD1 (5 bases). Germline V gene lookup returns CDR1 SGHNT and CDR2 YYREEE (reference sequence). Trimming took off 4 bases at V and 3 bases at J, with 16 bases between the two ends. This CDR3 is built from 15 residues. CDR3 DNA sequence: TGTGCCAGCAGCGTCGACAGAAACTTTTACTATGGCTACACCTTC. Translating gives CASSVDRNFYYGYTF.

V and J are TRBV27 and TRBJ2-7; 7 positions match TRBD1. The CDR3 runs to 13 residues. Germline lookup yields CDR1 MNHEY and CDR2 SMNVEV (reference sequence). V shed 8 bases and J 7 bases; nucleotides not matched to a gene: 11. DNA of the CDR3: TGTGCCAGCCGATTCTCGACAGGGCGGGAGCAGTACTTC. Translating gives CASRFSTGREQYF.

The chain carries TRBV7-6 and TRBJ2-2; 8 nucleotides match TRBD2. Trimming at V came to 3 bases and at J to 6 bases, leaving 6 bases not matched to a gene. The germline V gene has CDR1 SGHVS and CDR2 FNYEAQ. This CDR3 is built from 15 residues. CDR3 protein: CASSLGLGGAGELFF. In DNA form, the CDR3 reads TGTGCCAGCAGCTTGGGACTAGGGGGGGCCGGGGAGCTGTTTTTT.

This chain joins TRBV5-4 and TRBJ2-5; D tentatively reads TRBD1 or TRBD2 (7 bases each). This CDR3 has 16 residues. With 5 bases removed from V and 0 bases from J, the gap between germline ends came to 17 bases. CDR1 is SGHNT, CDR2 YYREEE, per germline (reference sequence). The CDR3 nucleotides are TGTGCCAGCAGTCTAGGCAGGGGGGGGGACCAAGAGACCCAGTACTTC. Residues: CASSLGRGGDQETQYF.